This TCR beta chain was captured by sequencing in a study of spatial heterogeneity in lung cancer. MiXCR, applied by TCRdb to the 5' RACE reads, yields one record per CDR3 protein. The sample carries some 15,000 distinct CDR3 sequences, approximately 15% recorded once. Findings and limits, study-wide: Blood contained ubiquitous expanded tumor TCRs more at resection than at follow-up.

Time point in this sample: sample taken at primary tumor resection. Whole RNA from tumor, nontumor lung or frozen PBMC was sequenced unsorted. The donor group consisted of approximately 77 patients who had untreated, early-stage non-small cell lung cancer. This clonotype appeared a few times. The antigen remains undetermined. Looked up from germline, CDR1 is SQVTM and CDR2 is ANQGSEA. The germline V and J ends were trimmed by 4 bases and 1 base, with 10 bases remaining between them. The CDR3 is 13 amino acids. The genes are TRBV29-1 and TRBJ1-1; D call uncertain. The clonotype comes from a male donor with early-stage non-small cell lung cancer. Sample: PBMCs, taken at surgery. CDR3: CSVGRITNTEAFF. The CDR3 DNA sequence: TGCAGCGTTGGGCGCATCACGAACACTGAAGCTTTCTTT.